This T cell receptor (beta chain) was observed in a study of OX40 agonist ivuxolimab in advanced cancers. The CDR3 has 13 amino acids. The germline CDR1 and CDR2 sequences are MNHEY and SVGAGI. V was shortened by 0 bases and J by 7 bases, with 7 bases between the two germline ends. Assay used: immunoSEQ multiplex PCR; TCRdb lists only in-frame clones, some missing. The sample includes tens of thousands of clones, around 84% of them seen just once. The clonotype comes from an adult with an advanced solid tumor such as melanoma, head and neck, liver or kidney cancer. This chain joins TRBV6-5 and TRBJ2-1; D is unclear. Sequences were derived from CD4+ or CD8+ T cells sorted from blood, sampled in a trial of the OX40 agonist ivuxolimab. This CDR3 is CASSYSSKNEQFF. In DNA form, the CDR3 reads TGTGCCAGCAGTTACTCTAGCAAGAATGAGCAGTTCTTC.